Below, one T cell receptor beta chain is given with its context. Its antigen is still unknown. This entry comes from a study of CD8 T cells in ankylosing spondylitis. The germline V gene encodes CDR1 MNHEY and CDR2 SVGEGT. The CDR3 totals 20 residues. V was trimmed by 0 bases and J by 0 bases, leaving 20 bases between them. General study findings and limits: Previous work reported some of these motif variants in the synovial fluid and blood of reactive arthritis. Disease-linked clones had a CD8+ phenotype and relatively low frequency in peripheral blood. Disease-linked clones reportedly concentrated significantly in matched ankylosing spondylitis synovial fluid. For ankylosing spondylitis blood, a TCR beta motif of several highly homologous variants appeared characteristic.

By quantitative 5'-RACE with molecular barcodes, the TCR beta libraries were made. TCRdb used MiXCR to reprocess the 5' RACE reads, holding one entry per CDR3 protein. Among 670,000 or so distinct CDR3 sequences listed, over 15% were seen once. V is TRBV6-2 or TRBV6-3 and J is TRBJ1-4; no clear D. The sequence derives from a male donor with ankylosing spondylitis. Sequences were obtained from blood, either unsorted or a sorted T cell fraction (not recorded which). The CDR3 DNA reads as TGTGCCAGCAGTTACTCGGTAGACGGGGTGGAAGTTGCAACTAATGAAAAACTGTTTTTT. It translates to CASSYSVDGVEVATNEKLFF.